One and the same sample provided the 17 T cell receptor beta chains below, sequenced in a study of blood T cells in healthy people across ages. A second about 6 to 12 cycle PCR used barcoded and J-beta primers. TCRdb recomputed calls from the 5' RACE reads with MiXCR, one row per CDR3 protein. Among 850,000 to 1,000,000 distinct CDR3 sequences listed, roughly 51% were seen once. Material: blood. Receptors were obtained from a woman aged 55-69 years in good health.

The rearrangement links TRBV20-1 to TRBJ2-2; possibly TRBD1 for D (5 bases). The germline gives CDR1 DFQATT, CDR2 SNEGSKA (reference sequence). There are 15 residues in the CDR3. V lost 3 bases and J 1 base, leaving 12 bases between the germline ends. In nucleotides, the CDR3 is TGCAGTGCTAGGAGTAGGGGCCTGAACACCGGGGAGCTGTTTTTT. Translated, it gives CSARSRGLNTGELFF.

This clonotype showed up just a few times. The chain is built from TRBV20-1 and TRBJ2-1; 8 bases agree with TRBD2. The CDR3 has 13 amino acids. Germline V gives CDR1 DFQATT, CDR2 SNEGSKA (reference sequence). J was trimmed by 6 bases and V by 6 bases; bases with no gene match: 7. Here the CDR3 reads CSAPTSGLNEQFF. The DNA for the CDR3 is TGCAGTGCACCTACTAGCGGTCTCAATGAGCAGTTCTTC.

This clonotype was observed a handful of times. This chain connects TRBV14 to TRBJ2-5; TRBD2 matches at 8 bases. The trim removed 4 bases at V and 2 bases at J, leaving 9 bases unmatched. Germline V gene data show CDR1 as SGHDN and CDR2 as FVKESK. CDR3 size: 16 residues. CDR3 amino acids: CASSLKRERFQETQYF. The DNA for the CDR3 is TGTGCCAGCAGCCTTAAGCGGGAGCGGTTTCAAGAGACCCAGTACTTC.

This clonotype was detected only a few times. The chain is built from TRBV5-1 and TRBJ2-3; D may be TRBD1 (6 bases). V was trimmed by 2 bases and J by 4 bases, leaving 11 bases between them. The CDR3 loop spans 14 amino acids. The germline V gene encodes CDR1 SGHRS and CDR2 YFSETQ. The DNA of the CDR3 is TGCGCCAGCAGCTTTGCCCAGGGGTCAGATACGCAGTATTTT. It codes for CASSFAQGSDTQYF. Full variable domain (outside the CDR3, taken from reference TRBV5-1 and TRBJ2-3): KAGVTQTPRYLIKTRGQQVTLSCSPISGHRSVSWYQQTPGQGLQFLFEYFSETQRNKGNFPGRFSGRQFSNSRSEMNVSTLELGDSALYLCASSFAQGSDTQYFGPGTRLTVL.

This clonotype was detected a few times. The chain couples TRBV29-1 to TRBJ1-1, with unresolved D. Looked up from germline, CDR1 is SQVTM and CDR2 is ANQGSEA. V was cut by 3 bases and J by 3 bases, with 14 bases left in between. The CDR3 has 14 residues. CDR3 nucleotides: TGCAGCGTTGATTCGTTCTGGAGACACACTGAAGCTTTCTTT. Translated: CSVDSFWRHTEAFF.

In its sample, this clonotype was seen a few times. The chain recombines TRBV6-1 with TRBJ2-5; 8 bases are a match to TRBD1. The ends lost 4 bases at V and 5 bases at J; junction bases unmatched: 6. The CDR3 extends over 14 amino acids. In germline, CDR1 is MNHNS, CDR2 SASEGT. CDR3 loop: CASSGRTGMETQYF. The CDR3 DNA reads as TGTGCCAGCAGTGGACGGACAGGGATGGAGACCCAGTACTTC.

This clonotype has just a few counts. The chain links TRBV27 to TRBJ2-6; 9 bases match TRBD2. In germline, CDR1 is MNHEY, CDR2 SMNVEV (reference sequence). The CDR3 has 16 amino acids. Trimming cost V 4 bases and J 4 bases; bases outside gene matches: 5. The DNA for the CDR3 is TGTGCCAGCAGTTCCTTAGCGGGAGCAGGGGCCAACGTCCTGACTTTC. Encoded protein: CASSSLAGAGANVLTF.

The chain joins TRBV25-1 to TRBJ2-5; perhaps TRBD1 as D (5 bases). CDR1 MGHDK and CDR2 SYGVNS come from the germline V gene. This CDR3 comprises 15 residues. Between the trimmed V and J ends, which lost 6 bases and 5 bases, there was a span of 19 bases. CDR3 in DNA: TGTGCCAGCAGCTCTCCAGGGTTTACCAAGGAGACCCAGTACTTC. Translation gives CASSSPGFTKETQYF.

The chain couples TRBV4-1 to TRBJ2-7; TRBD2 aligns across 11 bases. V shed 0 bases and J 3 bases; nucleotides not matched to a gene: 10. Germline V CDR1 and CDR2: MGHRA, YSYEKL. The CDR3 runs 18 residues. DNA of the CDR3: TGCGCCAGCAGCCAAGAATCTAGCGGGAGGAACGTTTACTACGAGCAGTACTTC. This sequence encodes CASSQESSGRNVYYEQYF.

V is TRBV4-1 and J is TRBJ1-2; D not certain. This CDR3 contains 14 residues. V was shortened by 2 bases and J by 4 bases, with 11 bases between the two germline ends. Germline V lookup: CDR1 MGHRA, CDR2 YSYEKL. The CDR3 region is CASSQWAGSYGYTF. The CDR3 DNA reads TGCGCCAGCAGCCAATGGGCAGGAAGCTATGGCTACACCTTC.

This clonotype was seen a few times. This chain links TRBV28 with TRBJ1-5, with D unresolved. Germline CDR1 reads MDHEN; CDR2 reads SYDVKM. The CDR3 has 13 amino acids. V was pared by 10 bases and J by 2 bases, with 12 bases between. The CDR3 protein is CATQSAGNQPQHF. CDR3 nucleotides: TGTGCCACCCAGTCGGCGGGCAATCAGCCCCAGCATTTT. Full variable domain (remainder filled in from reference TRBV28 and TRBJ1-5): DVKVTQSSRYLVKRTGEKVFLECVQDMDHENMFWYRQDPGLGLRLIYFSYDVKMKEKGDIPEGYSVSREKKERFSLILESASTNQTSMYLCATQSAGNQPQHFGDGTRLSIL.

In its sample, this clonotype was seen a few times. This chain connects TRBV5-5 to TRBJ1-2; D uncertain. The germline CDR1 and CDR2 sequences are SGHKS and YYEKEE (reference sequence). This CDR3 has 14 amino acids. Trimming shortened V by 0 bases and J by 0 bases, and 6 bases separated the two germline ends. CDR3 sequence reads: CASSLAGANYGYTF. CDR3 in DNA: TGTGCCAGCAGCTTGGCCGGAGCTAACTATGGCTACACCTTC.

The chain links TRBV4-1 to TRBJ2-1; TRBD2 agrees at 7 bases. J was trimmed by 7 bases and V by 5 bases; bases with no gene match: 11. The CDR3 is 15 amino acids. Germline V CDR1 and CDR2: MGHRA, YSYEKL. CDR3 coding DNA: TGCGCCAGCAGCTCTAATGTGCTAGCGGAAAATGAGCAGTTCTTC. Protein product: CASSSNVLAENEQFF.

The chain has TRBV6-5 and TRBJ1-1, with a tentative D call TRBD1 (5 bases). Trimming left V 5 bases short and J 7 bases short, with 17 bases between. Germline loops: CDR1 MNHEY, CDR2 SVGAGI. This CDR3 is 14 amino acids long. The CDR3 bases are TGTGCCAGCAGTAACGCCAGGGTCCCTTATGAAGCTTTCTTT. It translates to CASSNARVPYEAFF.

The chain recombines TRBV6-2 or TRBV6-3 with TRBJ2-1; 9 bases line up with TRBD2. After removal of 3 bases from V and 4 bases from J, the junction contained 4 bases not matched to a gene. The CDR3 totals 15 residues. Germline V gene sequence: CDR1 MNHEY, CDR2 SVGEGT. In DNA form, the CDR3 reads TGTGCCAGCAGTTATCGCGGGAGGGCATACAATGAGCAGTTCTTC. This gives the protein CASSYRGRAYNEQFF.

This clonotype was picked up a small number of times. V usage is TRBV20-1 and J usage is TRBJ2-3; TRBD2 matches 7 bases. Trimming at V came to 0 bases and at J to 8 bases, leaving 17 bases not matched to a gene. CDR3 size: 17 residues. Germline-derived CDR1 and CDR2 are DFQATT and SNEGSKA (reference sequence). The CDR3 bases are TGCAGTGCTAGAGATGCCCTGTGGACTAGAGGGGCGGGTACGCAGTATTTT. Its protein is CSARDALWTRGAGTQYF.

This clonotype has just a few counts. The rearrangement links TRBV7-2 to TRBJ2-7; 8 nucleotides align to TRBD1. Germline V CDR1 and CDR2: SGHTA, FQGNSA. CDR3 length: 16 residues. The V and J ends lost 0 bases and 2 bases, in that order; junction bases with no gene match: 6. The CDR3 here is CASSLAGDRPPYEQYF. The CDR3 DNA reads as TGTGCCAGCAGCTTAGCCGGGGACAGGCCTCCCTACGAGCAGTACTTC.